The 27 T cell receptor beta chains given below trace back to one sample, sequenced in a study of neurological immune-mediated disorders. TCRdb reprocessed the 5' RACE reads with MiXCR, giving one entry per CDR3 protein. The table has about 79,000 distinct CDR3 sequences, roughly 15% seen once. Sample: PBMCs. Source of these receptors: a woman aged 45-65 years in good health.

This clonotype is labeled as medium-sized (0.01 to 0.1%). The chain joins TRBV7-2 to TRBJ2-7, with D uncertain. This CDR3 has 14 amino acids. Germline assignment: CDR1 SGHTA and CDR2 FQGNSA. Trimming left V 0 bases short and J 2 bases short, with 8 bases between. CDR3 sequence: CASSLATRTYEQYF. CDR3 coding DNA: TGTGCCAGCAGCTTAGCAACACGTACCTACGAGCAGTACTTC.

This clonotype was recorded many times. This chain joins TRBV20-1 and TRBJ2-1; 7 bases map to TRBD1. After removal of 4 bases from V and 7 bases from J, the junction contained 10 bases not matched to a gene. Germline lookup yields CDR1 DFQATT and CDR2 SNEGSKA (reference sequence). The CDR3 has 14 amino acids. The CDR3 nucleotides are TGCAGTGCTATGTCAGACAGGGTTTGGAATGAGCAGTTCTTC. Its translation: CSAMSDRVWNEQFF.

There are many counts of this clonotype. The gene calls are TRBV5-1 and TRBJ2-7; 12 nucleotides line up with TRBD1. This CDR3 region has 15 residues. CDR1 SGHRS and CDR2 YFSETQ come from the germline V gene. V dropped 3 bases and J dropped 6; count of bases not matched to a gene: 7. In DNA, the CDR3 is TGCGCCAGCAGCTCAGACGGGACAGGGGGCTCCGAGCAGTACTTC. Its translation is CASSSDGTGGSEQYF.

This clonotype was found many times. CDR3 region: CASSLGTGTDTQYF. CDR3 nucleotides: TGTGCCAGCAGCTTAGGTACTGGCACAGATACGCAGTATTTT. This sequence joins TRBV7-9 and TRBJ2-3; the D is unclear. V lost 1 base to trimming and J lost 1 base, with 6 bases between them. In germline, CDR1 is SEHNR, CDR2 FQNEAQ (reference sequence). This CDR3 comprises 14 residues.

This sequence joins TRBV19 and TRBJ2-7; D possibly corresponds to TRBD2 (6 bases). V lost 4 bases, J lost 4 bases, and 11 bases lay in between. The CDR3 spans 13 residues. CDR1 and CDR2 from the germline V gene are LNHDA and SQIVND (reference sequence). The CDR3 here is CASSSGIQYEQYF. CDR3 DNA sequence: TGTGCCAGTAGTAGCGGGATTCAATACGAGCAGTACTTC.

The sample holds many counts of this clonotype. The chain carries TRBV29-1 and TRBJ1-1; 8 bases match TRBD1. Germline loops: CDR1 SQVTM, CDR2 ANQGSEA. This CDR3 region has 13 residues. The V gene end was trimmed by 3 bases and the J gene end by 1 base; junction bases not matched to a gene: 1. CDR3 nucleotide sequence: TGCAGCGTTGAGCAGGGGGCGAACACTGAAGCTTTCTTT. The encoded protein is CSVEQGANTEAFF.

This clonotype was counted many times. The gene calls are TRBV5-1 and TRBJ2-7; possible D gene TRBD1, 5 bases. CDR3 length equals 15 residues. Germline V gene sequence: CDR1 SGHRS, CDR2 YFSETQ. Trimming took off 0 bases at V and 6 bases at J, with 16 bases between the two ends. The CDR3 coding sequence is TGCGCCAGCAGCTTGGATACCTCAAGGGGTGGCGAGCAGTACTTC. Translated, it gives CASSLDTSRGGEQYF.

This chain connects TRBV5-1 to TRBJ2-7; D is unresolved. This CDR3 is built from 15 residues. With 0 bases removed from V and 2 bases from J, the gap between germline ends came to 12 bases. Germline V CDR1 and CDR2: SGHRS, YFSETQ. CDR3 sequence (DNA): TGCGCCAGCAGCTTGGATGGTTTTTCTACCTACGAGCAGTACTTC. Translating it yields CASSLDGFSTYEQYF. Together with reference TRBV5-1 and TRBJ2-7, the CDR3 gives the full variable domain: KAGVTQTPRYLIKTRGQQVTLSCSPISGHRSVSWYQQTPGQGLQFLFEYFSETQRNKGNFPGRFSGRQFSNSRSEMNVSTLELGDSALYLCASSLDGFSTYEQYFGPGTRLTVT.

There are many counts of this clonotype. The CDR3, as DNA: TGTGCCAGCAAAGCCTTGGGATCCTACAATGAGCAGTTCTTC. Translated, it gives CASKALGSYNEQFF. The rearrangement links TRBV27 to TRBJ2-1; no definite D call. V gave up 7 bases and J gave up 1 base, with 11 bases separating them. The CDR3 length is 14 residues. Germline lookup yields CDR1 MNHEY and CDR2 SMNVEV (reference sequence).

This clonotype appeared many times. V gene TRBV12-3 or TRBV12-4 combines with J gene TRBJ1-6; D is undetermined. CDR3 size: 12 residues. The V end was cut by 9 bases, the J end by 12 bases, with 15 bases between. The CDR3 nucleotides are TGTGCCAGTGCGGGAAATTTGGTACCCCTCCACTTT. Translated: CASAGNLVPLHF.

In its sample, this clonotype was seen many times. V usage is TRBV5-1 and J usage is TRBJ2-1; D might be TRBD2 (7 bases). Trimming removed 0 bases from V and 8 bases from J, with 15 bases in between. Germline CDR1 is SGHRS and CDR2 is YFSETQ. The CDR3 consists of 15 residues. CDR3 amino acids: CASSLEGGPVHEQFF. DNA for the CDR3: TGCGCCAGCAGCTTGGAGGGGGGGCCAGTCCATGAGCAGTTCTTC.

In DNA, the CDR3 is TGTGCCAGCAGCGACTATGAGACCCAGTACTTC. Protein sequence: CASSDYETQYF. V usage is TRBV5-6 and J usage is TRBJ2-5; D might be TRBD2 (5 bases). Germline assignment: CDR1 SGHDT and CDR2 YYEEEE. The CDR3 loop spans 11 amino acids. The ends were cut back, 4 bases at V and 5 bases at J, with 6 bases in the middle. The variable domain in full, with the rest retrieved from reference TRBV5-6 and TRBJ2-5, is DAGVTQSPTHLIKTRGQQVTLRCSPKSGHDTVSWYQQALGQGPQFIFQYYEEEERQRGNFPDRFSGHQFPNYSSELNVNALLLGDSALYLCASSDYETQYFGPGTRLLVL.

This clonotype came up many times. The chain couples TRBV5-1 to TRBJ1-6; D is ambiguous. Trimming left V 4 bases short and J 8 bases short, with 13 bases between. Germline V gene sequence: CDR1 SGHRS, CDR2 YFSETQ. The CDR3 loop spans 14 amino acids. The CDR3: CASSSDMVDSPLHF. CDR3 DNA sequence: TGCGCCAGCAGCAGCGACATGGTCGATTCACCCCTCCACTTT. Full variable domain (rest looked up from reference TRBV5-1 and TRBJ1-6): KAGVTQTPRYLIKTRGQQVTLSCSPISGHRSVSWYQQTPGQGLQFLFEYFSETQRNKGNFPGRFSGRQFSNSRSEMNVSTLELGDSALYLCASSSDMVDSPLHFGNGTRLTVT.

In its sample, this clonotype was seen many times. The chain is built from TRBV7-9 and TRBJ2-3; D remains unclear. Germline CDR1 is SEHNR and CDR2 is FQNEAQ (reference sequence). V lost 3 bases to trimming and J lost 2 bases, with 12 bases between them. The CDR3 length is 15 residues. The CDR3 sequence: CASSFGADATDTQYF. The CDR3 coding sequence is TGTGCCAGCAGCTTTGGTGCGGACGCCACAGATACGCAGTATTTT.

This clonotype was found many times. The chain carries TRBV20-1 and TRBJ1-4; no firm D call. CDR3 length: 15 amino acids. Germline CDR1 DFQATT, CDR2 SNEGSKA (reference sequence). V gave up 6 bases and J gave up 0 bases, with 14 bases separating them. The CDR3 nucleotides read TGCAGTGCCAGGACGGTCACTGCAACTAATGAAAAACTGTTTTTT. The encoded protein is CSARTVTATNEKLFF.

This clonotype was observed many times. The chain links TRBV20-1 to TRBJ2-3; D not resolved. V was clipped by 3 bases and J by 4 bases, with 11 bases between them. This CDR3 contains 13 residues. Germline V CDR1 and CDR2: DFQATT, SNEGSKA (reference sequence). CDR3 DNA sequence: TGCAGTGCTAGCCTGGTGGTGGCAGATACGCAGTATTTT. The encoded protein is CSASLVVADTQYF.

This clonotype has ten or more counts. V usage is TRBV11-3 and J usage is TRBJ2-1, with a tentative D call TRBD1 (5 bases). In germline, CDR1 is SGHNT, CDR2 YENEEA. V was trimmed by 5 bases and J by 8 bases, leaving 22 bases between them. CDR3 length: 16 residues. CDR3 coding DNA: TGTGCCAGCAGCCCGAAAGGAGAGCAGGGCGGATATGAGCAGTTCTTC. Translation: CASSPKGEQGGYEQFF.

This clonotype was seen repeatedly, ten times or more. This sequence joins TRBV7-2 and TRBJ2-4, with 7 nucleotides matching TRBD1. The CDR3 has 16 residues. J lost 8 bases, V lost 5 bases, and 15 bases had no gene match. Germline assignment: CDR1 SGHTA and CDR2 FQGNSA. This chain's CDR3 is CASSPTAAGGRDIQYF. For the CDR3, the DNA is TGTGCCAGCAGCCCGACGGCGGCAGGGGGTAGGGACATTCAGTACTTC. The complete variable domain, with remaining parts taken from reference TRBV7-2 and TRBJ2-4, reads GAGVSQSPSNKVTEKGKDVELRCDPISGHTALYWYRQSLGQGLEFLIYFQGNSAPDKSGLPSDRFSAERTGGSVSTLTIQRTQQEDSAVYLCASSPTAAGGRDIQYFGAGTRLSVL.

Ten or more counts support this clonotype. This chain links TRBV20-1 with TRBJ2-5; perhaps TRBD2 as D (5 bases). The CDR3 totals 14 residues. V lost 0 bases, J lost 5 bases, and 13 bases lay in between. Germline V gives CDR1 DFQATT, CDR2 SNEGSKA (reference sequence). The CDR3 spells CSARDISVGETQYF. CDR3 in DNA: TGCAGTGCTAGAGATATTAGCGTGGGGGAGACCCAGTACTTC.

There are many counts of this clonotype. The chain links TRBV5-6 to TRBJ2-5, with unresolved D. Trimming removed 2 bases from V and 0 bases from J, with 8 bases in between. This CDR3 is built from 14 residues. Germline CDR1 is SGHDT and CDR2 is YYEEEE. Here the CDR3 reads CASSFGSYQETQYF. In DNA form, the CDR3 reads TGTGCCAGCAGCTTTGGGTCGTACCAAGAGACCCAGTACTTC. The full variable domain, in which reference TRBV5-6 and TRBJ2-5 provide the parts outside the CDR3, is DAGVTQSPTHLIKTRGQQVTLRCSPKSGHDTVSWYQQALGQGPQFIFQYYEEEERQRGNFPDRFSGHQFPNYSSELNVNALLLGDSALYLCASSFGSYQETQYFGPGTRLLVL.

This clonotype showed up many times. The rearrangement joins TRBV20-1 to TRBJ1-6; D unresolved. The CDR3 is 13 residues long. The V and J ends lost 0 bases and 7 bases respectively, with 7 bases between them. Germline V lookup: CDR1 DFQATT, CDR2 SNEGSKA (reference sequence). As DNA, the CDR3 is TGCAGTGCTAGAGACGGTTTGAATTCACCCCTCCACTTT. This gives the protein CSARDGLNSPLHF.

A word on this clonotype: A much larger clonotype is one base distant, so this may be a read error. This chain links TRBV5-1 with TRBJ1-4; D remains ambiguous. Germline V gene lookup returns CDR1 SGHRS and CDR2 YFSETQ. This CDR3 has 15 amino acids. The CDR3 DNA follows: TGCGCCAGCAGCTTTGAAGGGCTCTATAATGAAAAACTGTCTTTT. Its protein is CASSFEGLYNEKLSF.

This clonotype was counted at least ten times. The gene calls are TRBV5-1 and TRBJ1-4, with D possibly TRBD1 on 6 matching bases. The V gene's germline CDR1 is SGHRS and CDR2 YFSETQ. The CDR3 has 18 residues. V was clipped by 0 bases and J by 3 bases, with 18 bases between them. CDR3 in amino acids: CASSLGPQGGSANEKLFF. CDR3 DNA sequence: TGCGCCAGCAGCTTGGGACCACAGGGTGGATCGGCTAATGAAAAACTGTTTTTT.

The sample holds many counts of this clonotype. The CDR3 sequence is CASSLGLGNEQFF. CDR3 nucleotide sequence: TGCGCCAGCAGCTTGGGACTAGGAAATGAGCAGTTCTTC. J is TRBJ2-1 and V is TRBV5-1, with D maybe TRBD2 (6 bases). The germline gives CDR1 SGHRS, CDR2 YFSETQ. Trimming took 0 bases from V and 7 from J, leaving 8 bases between them. This CDR3 comprises 13 residues.

This clonotype was detected ten times or more. The chain uses TRBV28 and TRBJ2-7, with 13 bases identical to TRBD2. There are 16 residues in the CDR3. The V and J ends lost 5 bases and 4 bases, in that order; junction bases with no gene match: 8. Germline lookup yields CDR1 MDHEN and CDR2 SYDVKM. Here the CDR3 DNA reads TGTGCCAGCAGTCCCCGGACTAGCGGGAGTTGGTACGAGCAGTACTTC. Encoded protein: CASSPRTSGSWYEQYF.

This clonotype has at least ten counts. The chain employs TRBV5-1 and TRBJ1-2, with TRBD1 identical over 8 bases. This CDR3 has 13 residues. The germline V gene has CDR1 SGHRS and CDR2 YFSETQ. Losses at the gene ends were 4 bases for V and 5 bases for J; bases not matched to a gene: 4. The CDR3 DNA reads as TGCGCCAGCAGCGAGGGACAGGATTATGGCTACACCTTC. This translates into CASSEGQDYGYTF.

This clonotype was found many times. Its ends do not fully match the called genes, so a read error is possible. This chain's CDR3 is CSARGTVSQETQYF. CDR3 coding DNA: TGCAGTGCAAGAGGGACAGTGAGCCAAGAGACCCAGTACTTC. V usage is TRBV20-1 and J usage is TRBJ2-5, with 7 bases matching TRBD1. The CDR3 has 14 amino acids. The germline V gene encodes CDR1 DFQATT and CDR2 SNEGSKA (reference sequence).